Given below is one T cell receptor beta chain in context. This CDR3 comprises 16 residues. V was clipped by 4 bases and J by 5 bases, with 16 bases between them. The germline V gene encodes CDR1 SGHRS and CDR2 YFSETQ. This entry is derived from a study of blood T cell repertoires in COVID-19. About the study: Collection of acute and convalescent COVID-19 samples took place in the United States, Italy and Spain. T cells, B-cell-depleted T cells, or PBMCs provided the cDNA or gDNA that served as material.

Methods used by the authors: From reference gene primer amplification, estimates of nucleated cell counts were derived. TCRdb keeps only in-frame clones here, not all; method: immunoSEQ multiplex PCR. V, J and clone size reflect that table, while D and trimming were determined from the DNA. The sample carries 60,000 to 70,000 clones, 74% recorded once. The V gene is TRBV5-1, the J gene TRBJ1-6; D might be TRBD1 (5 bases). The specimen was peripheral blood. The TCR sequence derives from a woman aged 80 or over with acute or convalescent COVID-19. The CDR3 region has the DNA TGCGCCAGCAGCCTTCCCGGGACTGCAGATAATTCACCCCTCCACTTT. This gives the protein CASSLPGTADNSPLHF.